A selection of T cell receptor beta chains follows, all from one sample in a study of chemoradiotherapy in HPV16-positive cancers. Libraries were prepared by immunoSEQ multiplex PCR; TCRdb keeps only in-frame clonotypes and omits some of them. The top ten hold around 6% of the sample, which has under 8,500 clones, 65% to 90% seen once. The specimen comprised tumor tissue, sampled from a patient who underwent chemoradiotherapy. The receptors were gathered from a human donor with HPV-associated anogenital cancer. CDR3s include the opening cysteine and the closing phenylalanine or tryptophan. D genes are given only for firm matches. Clone size, where shown, is once, few, many, or a class for clones that have expanded.

D gene: -; J gene: TRBJ2-3; clone size: -; V gene: TRBV11-2; CDR3 protein: CASSLRGLSGGGTDTQYF; CDR3 DNA: TGTGCCAGCAGCTTACGGGGGCTCAGCGGCGGGGGCACAGATACGCAGTATTTT
D gene: -; J gene: TRBJ1-4; clone size: -; V gene: TRBV19; CDR3 protein: CASTLGGLSGEKLFF; CDR3 DNA: TGTGCCAGTACCCTGGGGGGATTATCGGGGGAAAAACTGTTTTTT
D gene: -; J gene: TRBJ1-3; clone size: few; V gene: TRBV4-1; CDR3 protein: CASSQQRVSGNTIYF; CDR3 DNA: TGCGCCAGCAGCCAGCAGAGGGTGTCTGGAAACACCATATATTTT
D gene: TRBD1; J gene: TRBJ2-7; clone size: few; V gene: TRBV30; CDR3 protein: CASTPGQGGYEQYF; CDR3 DNA: TGTGCCTCCACACCGGGACAGGGAGGCTACGAGCAGTACTTC
D gene: -; J gene: TRBJ2-5; clone size: -; V gene: TRBV5-1; CDR3 protein: CASRYGLQETQYF; CDR3 DNA: TGCGCCAGCAGATACGGACTGCAAGAGACCCAGTACTTC
D gene: -; J gene: TRBJ2-1; clone size: -; V gene: TRBV7-2; CDR3 protein: CASSLGGEQFF; CDR3 DNA: TGTGCCAGCAGCTTAGGAGGAGAGCAGTTCTTC
D gene: TRBD1; J gene: TRBJ1-1; clone size: -; V gene: TRBV18; CDR3 protein: CASSPGRGLNTEAFF; CDR3 DNA: TGTGCCAGCTCGCCGGGCAGGGGGTTGAACACTGAAGCTTTCTTT
D gene: -; J gene: TRBJ1-5; clone size: -; V gene: TRBV10-3; CDR3 protein: CAISESTGNQPQHF; CDR3 DNA: TGTGCCATCAGTGAGTCGACTGGGAATCAGCCCCAGCATTTT
D gene: TRBD1; J gene: TRBJ1-4; clone size: -; V gene: TRBV5-4; CDR3 protein: CASSATQGASGEKLFF; CDR3 DNA: TGTGCCAGCAGCGCGACGCAGGGGGCATCAGGAGAAAAACTGTTTTTT
D gene: -; J gene: TRBJ2-1; clone size: -; V gene: TRBV5-1; CDR3 protein: CASGAGAFYNEQFF; CDR3 DNA: TGCGCCAGCGGGGCGGGGGCCTTCTACAATGAGCAGTTCTTC
D gene: TRBD1; J gene: TRBJ1-2; clone size: once; V gene: TRBV19; CDR3 protein: CASSMWEDRAGHGYTF; CDR3 DNA: TGTGCCAGTAGTATGTGGGAGGACAGGGCAGGCCATGGCTACACCTTC
D gene: -; J gene: TRBJ1-6; clone size: -; V gene: TRBV9; CDR3 protein: CASSPEGGTSNSPLHF; CDR3 DNA: TGTGCCAGCAGCCCGGAAGGGGGTACGTCGAATTCACCCCTCCACTTT
D gene: -; J gene: TRBJ1-4; clone size: -; V gene: TRBV28; CDR3 protein: CASRGHGRNEKLFF; CDR3 DNA: TGTGCCAGCAGAGGACACGGACGTAATGAAAAACTGTTTTTT
D gene: TRBD2; J gene: TRBJ2-1; clone size: -; V gene: TRBV5-4; CDR3 protein: CASSPGGGAQGEQFF; CDR3 DNA: TGTGCCAGCAGCCCGGGCGGGGGGGCTCAAGGTGAGCAGTTCTTC
D gene: -; J gene: TRBJ2-6; clone size: -; V gene: TRBV6-1; CDR3 protein: CASSGNPTARISGANVLTF; CDR3 DNA: TGTGCCAGCAGTGGCAACCCAACGGCAAGGATCTCTGGGGCCAACGTCCTGACTTTC
D gene: -; J gene: TRBJ1-1; clone size: -; V gene: TRBV5-1; CDR3 protein: CASSWSQNTEAFF; CDR3 DNA: TGCGCCAGCAGCTGGAGCCAGAACACTGAAGCTTTCTTT
D gene: -; J gene: TRBJ2-5; clone size: -; V gene: TRBV7-2; CDR3 protein: CASSPIGREETQYF; CDR3 DNA: TGTGCCAGCAGCCCCATCGGCAGGGAAGAGACCCAGTACTTC
D gene: TRBD2; J gene: TRBJ2-5; clone size: -; V gene: TRBV9; CDR3 protein: CASSVTLSGVEYF; CDR3 DNA: TGTGCCAGCAGCGTAACCCTTAGCGGGGTGGAGTACTTC
D gene: -; J gene: TRBJ1-2; clone size: -; V gene: TRBV4-3; CDR3 protein: CASSQDYLIGGYYGYTF; CDR3 DNA: TGCGCCAGCAGCCAAGATTATTTAATCGGGGGTTACTATGGCTACACCTTC
D gene: -; J gene: TRBJ2-6; clone size: -; V gene: TRBV5-4; CDR3 protein: CASSLRQAGANVLTF; CDR3 DNA: TGTGCCAGCAGCTTGAGACAGGCTGGGGCCAACGTCCTGACTTTC
D gene: -; J gene: TRBJ1-5; clone size: -; V gene: TRBV10-3; CDR3 protein: CAISESRGHMDFSNQPQHF; CDR3 DNA: TGTGCCATCAGTGAGTCACGTGGACACATGGACTTTAGCAATCAGCCCCAGCATTTT
D gene: -; J gene: TRBJ2-7; clone size: -; V gene: TRBV30; CDR3 protein: CAYGRFSYEQYF; CDR3 DNA: TGTGCCTACGGACGGTTCTCCTACGAGCAGTACTTC
D gene: -; J gene: TRBJ1-1; clone size: few; V gene: TRBV9; CDR3 protein: CASSVGTNTEAFF; CDR3 DNA: TGTGCCAGCAGCGTAGGTACAAACACTGAAGCTTTCTTT
D gene: -; J gene: TRBJ1-6; clone size: -; V gene: TRBV2; CDR3 protein: CASSESAAEYNSPLHF; CDR3 DNA: TGTGCCAGCAGTGAATCGGCCGCTGAATATAATTCACCCCTCCACTTT
D gene: TRBD2; J gene: TRBJ2-3; clone size: -; V gene: TRBV14; CDR3 protein: CASSQIAGSGTDTQYF; CDR3 DNA: TGTGCCAGCAGCCAAATAGCGGGGAGTGGCACAGATACGCAGTATTTT
D gene: -; J gene: TRBJ2-1; clone size: -; V gene: TRBV11-2; CDR3 protein: CASSRLRTLNEQFF; CDR3 DNA: TGTGCCAGCAGCAGGTTACGGACACTCAATGAGCAGTTCTTC
D gene: -; J gene: TRBJ2-7; clone size: -; V gene: TRBV7-6; CDR3 protein: CASSLGGGPTYEQYF; CDR3 DNA: TGTGCCAGCAGCTTAGGTGGGGGACCTACCTACGAGCAGTACTTC
D gene: -; J gene: TRBJ2-3; clone size: -; V gene: TRBV4-3; CDR3 protein: CASSQDRAGQKSDTQYF; CDR3 DNA: TGCGCCAGCAGCCAAGATCGGGCGGGACAGAAATCAGATACGCAGTATTTT
D gene: -; J gene: TRBJ1-3; clone size: -; V gene: TRBV19; CDR3 protein: CASARVSSGNTIYF; CDR3 DNA: TGTGCCAGTGCTCGCGTGAGCTCTGGAAACACCATATATTTT
D gene: -; J gene: TRBJ2-5; clone size: -; V gene: TRBV9; CDR3 protein: CASSERGLGGLRETQYF; CDR3 DNA: TGTGCCAGCAGCGAGAGGGGCCTCGGGGGATTAAGGGAGACCCAGTACTTC
D gene: -; J gene: TRBJ1-2; clone size: -; V gene: TRBV18; CDR3 protein: CASSPRLGGGGYTF; CDR3 DNA: TGTGCCAGCTCCCCCAGACTGGGAGGCGGTGGCTACACCTTC
D gene: TRBD1; J gene: TRBJ1-1; clone size: -; V gene: TRBV14; CDR3 protein: CASSPRDRGSVAFF; CDR3 DNA: TGTGCCAGCAGCCCTCGGGACAGGGGTTCTGTCGCTTTCTTT
D gene: TRBD1; J gene: TRBJ1-2; clone size: -; V gene: TRBV10-3; CDR3 protein: CAISESTGNYGYTF; CDR3 DNA: TGTGCCATCAGTGAGTCGACAGGGAACTATGGCTACACCTTC
D gene: -; J gene: TRBJ2-7; clone size: few; V gene: TRBV10-3; CDR3 protein: CAISPGGDYEQYF; CDR3 DNA: TGTGCCATCAGCCCCGGGGGAGACTACGAGCAGTACTTC
D gene: -; J gene: TRBJ2-3; clone size: -; V gene: TRBV15; CDR3 protein: CATSQRHSTQYF; CDR3 DNA: TGTGCCACCAGCCAACGGCACAGCACGCAGTATTTT
D gene: -; J gene: TRBJ1-1; clone size: -; V gene: TRBV27; CDR3 protein: CASSLSERTEAFF; CDR3 DNA: TGTGCCAGCAGCTTGTCGGAGAGAACTGAAGCTTTCTTT
D gene: TRBD2; J gene: TRBJ2-5; clone size: -; V gene: TRBV7-2; CDR3 protein: CASSLGAGGKTQYF; CDR3 DNA: TGTGCCAGCAGCTTAGGGGCGGGAGGGAAGACCCAGTACTTC
D gene: TRBD2; J gene: TRBJ2-1; clone size: -; V gene: TRBV10-3; CDR3 protein: CAISESISPSGGAGNEQFF; CDR3 DNA: TGTGCCATCAGTGAGTCGATTTCGCCTAGCGGGGGGGCTGGAAATGAGCAGTTCTTC
D gene: TRBD1; J gene: TRBJ2-7; clone size: -; V gene: TRBV29-1; CDR3 protein: CSAGQGATYEQYF; CDR3 DNA: TGCAGCGCTGGACAGGGGGCCACCTACGAGCAGTACTTC
D gene: TRBD1; J gene: TRBJ1-5; clone size: -; V gene: TRBV11-2; CDR3 protein: CASSWTGSSNQPQHF; CDR3 DNA: TGTGCCAGCAGCTGGACAGGGTCTAGCAATCAGCCCCAGCATTTT
D gene: TRBD1; J gene: TRBJ1-2; clone size: -; V gene: TRBV5-1; CDR3 protein: CASSVNRGDGYTF; CDR3 DNA: TGCGCCAGCAGCGTAAACAGGGGGGATGGCTACACCTTC
D gene: -; J gene: TRBJ2-7; clone size: -; V gene: TRBV4-1; CDR3 protein: CASSYTGANEQYF; CDR3 DNA: TGCGCCAGCAGCTATACCGGGGCAAACGAGCAGTACTTC
D gene: TRBD2; J gene: TRBJ2-5; clone size: -; V gene: TRBV15; CDR3 protein: CATSRDRETSGGETQYF; CDR3 DNA: TGTGCCACCAGCAGAGATCGGGAGACTAGCGGGGGGGAGACCCAGTACTTC
D gene: TRBD2; J gene: TRBJ2-2; clone size: -; V gene: TRBV23-1; CDR3 protein: CASSQSVLFGGGCSNTGELFF; CDR3 DNA: TGCGCCAGCAGTCAATCCGTTCTTTTTGGGGGGGGTTGCTCGAACACCGGGGAGCTGTTTTTT
D gene: -; J gene: TRBJ1-1; clone size: few; V gene: TRBV4-1; CDR3 protein: CASRHLLGGGRWGNEAFF; CDR3 DNA: TGCGCCAGCAGGCATCTATTGGGTGGTGGTCGGTGGGGGAATGAAGCTTTCTTT
D gene: -; J gene: TRBJ2-1; clone size: -; V gene: TRBV1; CDR3 protein: CTSSQDSQDNEQFF; CDR3 DNA: TGCACCAGCAGCCAAGATAGTCAGGACAATGAGCAGTTCTTC
D gene: -; J gene: TRBJ1-1; clone size: -; V gene: TRBV7-9; CDR3 protein: CASSAQHEAFF; CDR3 DNA: TGTGCCAGCAGCGCCCAGCATGAAGCTTTCTTT
D gene: -; J gene: TRBJ2-3; clone size: -; V gene: TRBV4-3; CDR3 protein: CASSQGGASTDTQYF; CDR3 DNA: TGCGCCAGCAGCCAAGGTGGAGCTAGCACAGATACGCAGTATTTT
D gene: -; J gene: TRBJ1-2; clone size: -; V gene: TRBV7-7; CDR3 protein: CASSPLTRGHGYTF; CDR3 DNA: TGTGCCAGCAGCCCACTGACACGTGGCCATGGCTACACCTTC
D gene: TRBD1; J gene: TRBJ1-5; clone size: -; V gene: TRBV2; CDR3 protein: CASSALDRGSQPQHF; CDR3 DNA: TGTGCCAGCAGTGCCCTGGACAGGGGAAGTCAGCCCCAGCATTTT
D gene: -; J gene: TRBJ2-7; clone size: -; V gene: TRBV5-1; CDR3 protein: CASSLYVGDYEQYF; CDR3 DNA: TGCGCCAGCAGCCTGTACGTGGGGGACTACGAGCAGTACTTC
D gene: TRBD2; J gene: TRBJ2-5; clone size: -; V gene: TRBV6-5; CDR3 protein: CASSRTSGGVETQYF; CDR3 DNA: TGTGCCAGCAGTCGGACTAGCGGGGGGGTAGAGACCCAGTACTTC
D gene: TRBD1; J gene: TRBJ1-6; clone size: -; V gene: TRBV7-9; CDR3 protein: CASSSTGISPLHF; CDR3 DNA: TGTGCCAGCAGCTCGACAGGGATTTCACCCCTCCACTTT
D gene: -; J gene: TRBJ1-6; clone size: -; V gene: TRBV4-1; CDR3 protein: CASSQITAGGSPLHF; CDR3 DNA: TGCGCCAGCAGCCAAATTACGGCGGGGGGTTCACCCCTCCACTTT
D gene: -; J gene: TRBJ1-5; clone size: -; V gene: TRBV29-1; CDR3 protein: CSVSEGYSNQPQHF; CDR3 DNA: TGCAGCGTTAGCGAGGGATATAGCAATCAGCCCCAGCATTTT
D gene: -; J gene: TRBJ1-2; clone size: -; V gene: TRBV6-1; CDR3 protein: CASSEAGGPDWFGYTF; CDR3 DNA: TGTGCCAGCAGTGAAGCGGGCGGGCCGGATTGGTTTGGCTACACCTTC
D gene: -; J gene: TRBJ1-5; clone size: -; V gene: TRBV6-1; CDR3 protein: CASSGWTVSQPQHF; CDR3 DNA: TGTGCCAGCAGTGGGTGGACAGTATCCCAGCCCCAGCATTTT
D gene: -; J gene: TRBJ2-3; clone size: few; V gene: TRBV4-1; CDR3 protein: CASSPRLQTRTDTQYF; CDR3 DNA: TGCGCCAGCAGCCCCAGACTCCAAACGCGCACAGATACGCAGTATTTT